Given below is one TCR beta chain in context. Its antigen is unknown. The data derive from a study of shared clonotypes between healthy human individuals. Study-wide context: CD4 naive and memory got three plates each, CD8 naive two, CD8 memory one. Findings of the study overall: Non-shared clonotypes had lower generation probabilities than clonotypes shared by all four sorted-subset donors.

The V and J ends lost 8 bases and 2 bases respectively, with 9 bases between them. CDR1 and CDR2 from the germline V gene are WSHSY and SAAADI. This CDR3 is built from 13 residues. Only Caucasian adults living in Nashville, Tennessee made up the donor group. Over several immunoSEQ plates, each subset's genomic DNA was distributed in even portions. Sequencing was performed with immunoSEQ multiplex PCR; in TCRdb, only in-frame clones are kept and a portion is missing. This sample yields about 680,000 clones, of which around 73% are seen a single time; around 2% belongs to the top ten. This rearrangement joins TRBV10-2 to TRBJ2-2, with a weak D call TRBD1 (6 bases). Source material: memory CD4+ T cells sorted from blood. Indicated subset: CD45RA-negative fraction. The sequence was collected from a woman under 40 in good health. The CDR3 DNA sequence: TGCGCCAGCTGGGGACATAACACCGGGGAGCTGTTTTTT. It is translated as CASWGHNTGELFF.